This is a list of T cell receptor beta chains from one sample in a study of T cell repertoires in cytomegalovirus infection. Their antigens remain unidentified. MiXCR, run by TCRdb on the reads, gives a single entry per CDR3 protein. Of tens of thousands of distinct CDR3 sequences detected, approximately 36% appear once; the ten largest clones hold 60% to 80%. Material for sequencing was PBMCs, sequenced either directly or after in vitro stimulation (not recorded which). Every receptor here comes from a human donor in good health (CMV status not recorded). Some clones in this sample may be carry-over from other donors' samples. CDR3s include the opening cysteine and the closing phenylalanine or tryptophan. The D gene is left open where the match is weak. Rows may omit the clone size; those that give it use once, few, many or a size class.

D: .
length: 13
V: TRBV7-8
J: TRBJ1-1
size: many
DNA: TGTGCCAGCAGCTTAGATGTGGAGACTGAAGCTTTCTTT
CDR3: CASSLDVETEAFF

D: .
length: 17
V: TRBV4-3
J: TRBJ2-6
size: .
DNA: TGCGCCAGCAGCCAAGATCCCCCCCACTCTGGGGCCAACGTCCTGACTTTC
CDR3: CASSQDPPHSGANVLTF

D: TRBD1
length: 17
V: TRBV7-2
J: TRBJ1-5
size: .
DNA: TGTGCCAGCAGCGTAGCCCCGGGGACAGAACTTAATCAGCCCCAGCATTTT
CDR3: CASSVAPGTELNQPQHF

D: .
length: 12
V: TRBV5-1
J: TRBJ1-1
size: .
DNA: TGCGCCAGCAGCTTGGACAGGGTCGAAGCTTTCTTT
CDR3: CASSLDRVEAFF

D: TRBD2
length: 15
V: TRBV10-3
J: TRBJ2-2
size: .
DNA: TGTGCCATCAGGACTAGCGGAAGAGGCACCGGGGAGCTGTTTTTT
CDR3: CAIRTSGRGTGELFF

D: .
length: 13
V: TRBV2
J: TRBJ1-1
size: .
DNA: TGTGCCAGCTCAATGGGGGTTAACACTGAAGCTTTCTTT
CDR3: CASSMGVNTEAFF

D: .
length: 14
V: TRBV12-3/TRBV12-4
J: TRBJ2-1
size: many
DNA: TGTGCCAGCAGCAAAGGGTGGGGATGGAATGAGCAGTTCTTC
CDR3: CASSKGWGWNEQFF

D: .
length: 15
V: TRBV5-3
J: TRBJ1-5
size: .
DNA: TGTGCCAGCAGCTTCGACCCTTATAGCAATCAGCCCCAGCATTTT
CDR3: CASSFDPYSNQPQHF

D: .
length: 15
V: TRBV6-2/TRBV6-3
J: TRBJ1-6
size: .
DNA: TGTGCCAGCAGTTACTTCGGGGGGCGCGATTCACCCCTCCACTTT
CDR3: CASSYFGGRDSPLHF

D: .
length: 17
V: TRBV6-6
J: TRBJ2-1
size: few
DNA: TGTGCCAGCAGTAGGGATTTAATCTACCCCGGGGTCCATGAGCAGTTCTTC
CDR3: CASSRDLIYPGVHEQFF

D: .
length: 14
V: TRBV29-1
J: TRBJ2-7
size: .
DNA: TGCAGCGTTGAAGGGCAGGGGAGCTCCTACGAGCAGTACTTC
CDR3: CSVEGQGSSYEQYF

D: .
length: 12
V: TRBV7-2
J: TRBJ2-1
size: few
DNA: TGTGCCAGCAGCCCTCAAGGGAATGAGCAGTTCTTC
CDR3: CASSPQGNEQFF

D: .
length: 16
V: TRBV5-5
J: TRBJ2-1
size: .
DNA: TGTGCCAGCAGCCCTACAGGAACTCTAACCTACAATGAGCAGTTCTTC
CDR3: CASSPTGTLTYNEQFF

D: .
length: 11
V: TRBV20-1
J: TRBJ1-5
size: .
DNA: TGCAGTGCCCCGGGACCGCTGGCCCAGCATTTT
CDR3: CSAPGPLAQHF

D: .
length: 15
V: TRBV7-2
J: TRBJ1-6
size: many
DNA: TGTGCCAGCAGCCTAAGTTCGTCCTATAATTCACCCCTCCACTTT
CDR3: CASSLSSSYNSPLHF

D: .
length: 16
V: TRBV20-1
J: TRBJ2-1
size: .
DNA: TGCAGTGCTAGAGTGGCTCCAGCGGGCTCCTACAATGAGCAGTTCTTC
CDR3: CSARVAPAGSYNEQFF

D: TRBD1
length: 15
V: TRBV28
J: TRBJ1-2
size: few
DNA: TGTGCCAGCAGTACAGACAGGGGCGCAAACTATGGCTACACCTTC
CDR3: CASSTDRGANYGYTF

D: TRBD1
length: 14
V: TRBV29-1
J: TRBJ2-3
size: .
DNA: TGCAGCGTTGTGGGGGACAGAGAACCAGCTACGCAGTATTTT
CDR3: CSVVGDREPATQYF

D: .
length: 13
V: TRBV7-2
J: TRBJ2-7
size: .
DNA: TGTGCCAGCAGCTTAGGGACGGGTTACGAGCAGTACTTC
CDR3: CASSLGTGYEQYF

D: .
length: 16
V: TRBV6-5
J: TRBJ2-6
size: .
DNA: TGTGCCAGCAGCCCAGCTAGGTACTCTGGGGCCAACGTCCTGACTTTC
CDR3: CASSPARYSGANVLTF

D: .
length: 14
V: TRBV7-9
J: TRBJ1-1
size: .
DNA: TGTGCCAGCAGCTTGATTAGGGTGGACACTGAAGCTTTCTTT
CDR3: CASSLIRVDTEAFF

D: .
length: 14
V: TRBV2
J: TRBJ2-5
size: .
DNA: TGTGCCAGCGCCTCCGCGACTCCGCAAGAGACCCAGTACTTC
CDR3: CASASATPQETQYF

D: .
length: 13
V: TRBV7-2
J: TRBJ1-2
size: few
DNA: TGTGCCAGCAGGGTAGACGGTAACTATGGCTACACCTTC
CDR3: CASRVDGNYGYTF

D: .
length: 14
V: TRBV5-5
J: TRBJ1-5
size: .
DNA: TGTGCCAGCAGCTTGACAGTCTCAGGTCAGCCCCAGCATTTT
CDR3: CASSLTVSGQPQHF

D: .
length: 15
V: TRBV11-2
J: TRBJ2-7
size: .
DNA: TGTGCCAGCAGCCCCATAAGGGGGGGGACCTACGAGCAGTACTTC
CDR3: CASSPIRGGTYEQYF

D: TRBD2
length: 20
V: TRBV7-8
J: TRBJ2-6
size: many
DNA: TGTGCCAGCAGCACGATAAGGAGACTAGCGGGCTCAGCTGGGGCCAACGTCCTGACTTTC
CDR3: CASSTIRRLAGSAGANVLTF

D: TRBD1
length: 15
V: TRBV20-1
J: TRBJ2-7
size: few
DNA: TGCAGTGCTAGAGATCCACGGACAGGGTCCTACGAGCAGTACTTC
CDR3: CSARDPRTGSYEQYF

D: .
length: 15
V: TRBV7-2
J: TRBJ2-1
size: .
DNA: TGTGCCAGCAGCGAATCGGGACTTGTGTCCAATGAGCAGTTCTTC
CDR3: CASSESGLVSNEQFF

D: .
length: 13
V: TRBV12-3/TRBV12-4
J: TRBJ2-7
size: .
DNA: TGTGCCAGCAGCCTGGGACGGGAATACGAGCAGTACTTC
CDR3: CASSLGREYEQYF